Listed below are T cell receptor beta chains from one sample, sequenced in a study of T cells after yellow fever vaccination. From the 5' RACE reads, TCRdb called clonotypes with MiXCR, one entry per CDR3 protein. The sample lists roughly 65,000 distinct CDR3 sequences, 5% to 6.5% occurring once. The sample consisted of CD4+ T cells sorted from PBMCs, taken around 14 days after the first yellow fever vaccination. Source of these receptors: a man between 18 and 29 years old who received the YFV17D yellow fever vaccine. The CDR3 runs from the conserved cysteine through the conserved F or W. A D gene is named only where the DNA matches it firmly. Rows give clone size only sometimes, using once, few, many, or a class for an expanded clone.

>many|NA|TRBV4-2|TRBJ1-5
TGTGCCAGCAGCCAAGAGGAGGGAGCCCAGCCCCAGCATTTT
CASSQEEGAQPQHF
>few|NA|TRBV7-9|TRBJ1-2
TGTGCCAGCAGCTCGGGACGGCGCTATGGCTACACCTTC
CASSSGRRYGYTF
>many|TRBD1|TRBV7-2|TRBJ1-2
TGTGCCAGCAGCTCTCGGACAGGGACCGGCTACACCTTC
CASSSRTGTGYTF
>many|TRBD1|TRBV10-3|TRBJ1-1
TGTGCCATCAAGGGCAGGGGGGACACTGAAGCTTTCTTT
CAIKGRGDTEAFF
>many|TRBD2|TRBV7-7|TRBJ2-1
TGTGCCAGCGCCATCGGGAGGGACGATGAGCAGTTCTTC
CASAIGRDDEQFF
>many|NA|TRBV5-1|TRBJ1-2
TGCGCCAGCAGCTTGGAGGGGCGGACCCTCCGGGGTGGCTACACCTTC
CASSLEGRTLRGGYTF
>many|TRBD1|TRBV29-1|TRBJ1-2
TGCAGCGTTGATAGGGACAGCTCCACCTATGGCTACACCTTC
CSVDRDSSTYGYTF
>many|NA|TRBV19|TRBJ1-1
TGTGCCAGTAGTATCTTGTGGGGCACTGAAGCTTTCTTT
CASSILWGTEAFF
>many|NA|TRBV3-1|TRBJ1-1
TGTGCCAGCAGCCAAGGGGTGGAAGCTTTCTTT
CASSQGVEAFF
>many|NA|TRBV5-1|TRBJ2-3
TGCGCCAGCAGCTTGGGCAGGGGCAGTGATACGCAGTATTTT
CASSLGRGSDTQYF
>many|NA|TRBV7-2|TRBJ2-4
TGTGCCAGCAGCTTAGACATCTACAGAACAAAAAACATTCAGTACTTC
CASSLDIYRTKNIQYF
>many|NA|TRBV28|TRBJ1-2
TGTGCCAGCACCGAAGGGGGGTATGGCTACACCTTC
CASTEGGYGYTF
>many|NA|TRBV5-5|TRBJ2-1
TGTGCCAGCAGCTCCGGGACTCACAATGAGCAGTTCTTC
CASSSGTHNEQFF
>NA|NA|TRBV7-2|TRBJ1-1
TGTGCCAGCAGCGTCGCACAGGGGAACACTGAAGCTTTCTTT
CASSVAQGNTEAFF
>few|NA|TRBV6-5|TRBJ1-1
TGTGCCAGCAGTTACGCCGCCGAAGTGTTGGCTGAAGCTTTCTTT
CASSYAAEVLAEAFF
>many|NA|TRBV7-2|TRBJ1-3
TGTGCCAGCAGCTTAAATAATTACATATATTTT
CASSLNNYIYF
>few|TRBD1|TRBV20-1|TRBJ2-6
TGCAGTGCTAGATCGGGCAGGGGGTCAATGTCTGGGGCCAACGTCCTGACTTTC
CSARSGRGSMSGANVLTF
>many|TRBD2|TRBV12-3/TRBV12-4|TRBJ2-7
TGTGCCAGCAGGGAACTAGCGGGGGGGCGGGAGCAGTACTTC
CASRELAGGREQYF
>many|NA|TRBV7-8|TRBJ2-5
TGTGCCAGCAGCTTCCGGGACGGCAGTCGGACCCAGTACTTC
CASSFRDGSRTQYF
>many|NA|TRBV3-1|TRBJ1-1
TGTGCCAGCAGCATGGGGTCAGAGAGGGACACTGAAGCTTTCTTT
CASSMGSERDTEAFF
>many|TRBD1|TRBV27|TRBJ2-7
TGTGCCAGCAGGACTGGACAGGGCTACGAGCAGTACTTC
CASRTGQGYEQYF
>many|NA|TRBV5-4|TRBJ2-5
TGTGCCAGCAGCTTTCCCGCCTCAGGGAAAGGGACCCAGTACTTC
CASSFPASGKGTQYF
>many|NA|TRBV20-1|TRBJ2-1
TGCAGTGCTAGAGGGGGAAGGGACTCTTACAATGAGCAGTTCTTC
CSARGGRDSYNEQFF
>many|NA|TRBV27|TRBJ1-1
TGTGCCAGTCGCGACCGTTTGGGCCGAGGGAACACTGAAGCTTTCTTT
CASRDRLGRGNTEAFF
>many|TRBD1|TRBV20-1|TRBJ2-1
TGCAGTGCTGGACAGGGATTCTACAATGAGCAGTTCTTC
CSAGQGFYNEQFF
>many|TRBD2|TRBV7-2|TRBJ2-1
TGTGCCAGCAGCTTAGCGTTTTCTCGCGGGGGGGCCGATGAGCAGTTCTTC
CASSLAFSRGGADEQFF
>many|NA|TRBV12-3/TRBV12-4|TRBJ2-5
TGTGCCAGCAGGGCGTCTGGCGAGACCCAGTACTTC
CASRASGETQYF
>many|NA|TRBV10-3|TRBJ2-1
TGTGCCATCAGTGACCCCAGGGGACCCTACAATGAGCAGTTCTTC
CAISDPRGPYNEQFF
>many|TRBD1|TRBV6-5|TRBJ1-2
TGTGCCAGCAGTTACTCGGCGTCAGGGGGACGGGGCTACACCTTC
CASSYSASGGRGYTF
>many|TRBD2|TRBV3-1|TRBJ2-5
TGTGCCAGCAGCTCCCGACTAGCCGACTACCAAGAGACCCAGTACTTC
CASSSRLADYQETQYF
>many|TRBD2|TRBV11-2|TRBJ2-5
TGTGCCAGCAGCTCGGGTACTATAGCGGGGTCCTTCCAAGAGACCCAGTACTTC
CASSSGTIAGSFQETQYF
>many|TRBD2|TRBV5-1|TRBJ2-1
TGCGCCAGCAGCATACGGACTAGCGGGGGGGCTGCTGAGCAGTTCTTC
CASSIRTSGGAAEQFF
>many|TRBD1|TRBV7-6|TRBJ2-7
TGTGCCAGCCGGGGACAGCCCGGGGAGAAGCAGTACTTC
CASRGQPGEKQYF
>many|NA|TRBV12-5|TRBJ1-5
TGTGCTAGGGGGGGGGTAAAGGGCAATCAGCCCCAGCATTTT
CARGGVKGNQPQHF
>many|NA|TRBV25-1|TRBJ2-7
TGTGCCAGCAGGGAATCGGGAGACGAGCAGTACTTC
CASRESGDEQYF
>many|TRBD2|TRBV10-3|TRBJ2-1
TGTGCCACCGGACTAGCGGGGGGGCTGGAGTTCTTC
CATGLAGGLEFF
>many|NA|TRBV4-3|TRBJ2-3
TGCGCCAGCAGCCAAGTGCTCCTAGAGGGCACAGATACGCAGTATTTT
CASSQVLLEGTDTQYF